Presented here are 24 T cell receptor beta chains from one specimen sequenced in a study of T cell repertoires in cytomegalovirus infection. TCRdb independently ran MiXCR on the reads; one entry per CDR3 protein. The sample has hundreds of thousands of distinct CDR3 sequences, approximately 24% seen once. Input material: CD8+ T cells from PBMCs. Receptors were obtained from a human donor in good health (CMV status not recorded). Some clones in this sample may be carry-over from other donors' samples.

The chain is built from TRBV6-2 or TRBV6-3 and TRBJ2-3; the D gene is possibly TRBD1 (6 bases). CDR3 size: 16 residues. V lost 4 bases and J 2 bases, leaving 16 bases between the germline ends. CDR1 MNHEY and CDR2 SVGEGT come from the germline V gene. The CDR3 here is CASSSGPRDTTDTQYF. The CDR3 bases are TGTGCCAGCAGTTCGGGGCCTCGGGACACCACAGATACGCAGTATTTT.

This clonotype was counted a few times. The genes are TRBV7-2 and TRBJ2-7, with 8 positions matching TRBD2. The CDR3 length is 15 residues. V shed 8 bases and J 2 bases; nucleotides not matched to a gene: 11. CDR1 and CDR2 (germline): SGHTA, FQGNSA. In DNA form, the CDR3 reads TGTGCCAGCGGCCCCGCGAGCGGGGGAACCTACGAGCAGTACTTC. Residues: CASGPASGGTYEQYF.

The chain combines TRBV20-1 with TRBJ2-1; D not resolved. Deletions cut 2 bases from V and 2 bases from J, with 7 bases between. The CDR3 consists of 13 residues. Per the germline V gene, CDR1 is DFQATT and CDR2 is SNEGSKA (reference sequence). In DNA, the CDR3 is TGCAGTGCTAGACCCCCAGCCTACAATGAGCAGTTCTTC. Protein sequence: CSARPPAYNEQFF.

The chain has TRBV11-2 and TRBJ2-5; the D is unclear. This CDR3 comprises 14 residues. V lost 3 bases to trimming and J lost 5 bases, with 13 bases between them. The germline CDR1 and CDR2 sequences are SGHAT and FQNNGV. This chain's CDR3 is CASSFLEKGETQYF. The CDR3 nucleotides are TGTGCCAGCAGCTTCCTAGAAAAAGGGGAGACCCAGTACTTC.

This chain uses TRBV4-1 with TRBJ2-1, with TRBD1 matching 8 bases. In germline, CDR1 is MGHRA, CDR2 YSYEKL. The junction had 9 bases not matched to a gene; V was cut back by 1 base and J by 10 bases. This CDR3 comprises 15 residues. The CDR3 DNA reads as TGCGCCAGCAGCCAAGTATCTAAAGGACAGGGCGAGCAGTTCTTC. Its protein is CASSQVSKGQGEQFF.

This clonotype was seen more than once but under ten times. The chain recombines TRBV7-9 with TRBJ2-5; maybe TRBD1 (6 bases). This CDR3 comprises 13 residues. Germline V gene sequence: CDR1 SEHNR, CDR2 FQNEAQ (reference sequence). V lost 8 bases and J 1 base, leaving 11 bases between the germline ends. This CDR3 reads CASGKGGQETQYF. The DNA of the CDR3 is TGTGCCAGCGGAAAAGGGGGCCAAGAGACCCAGTACTTC.

The V gene is TRBV28, the J gene TRBJ1-6; D might be TRBD1 (6 bases). The CDR3 contains 14 residues. Germline CDR1 is MDHEN and CDR2 is SYDVKM. The V and J ends lost 6 bases and 10 bases respectively, with 16 bases between them. The CDR3 is CASSYTLQGSPLHF. DNA of the CDR3: TGTGCCAGCAGCTACACACTCCAGGGGTCACCCCTCCACTTT.

This chain links TRBV12-3 or TRBV12-4 with TRBJ2-1, with TRBD2 matching over 10 bases. The trim removed 5 bases at V and 2 bases at J, leaving 9 bases unmatched. This CDR3 contains 17 residues. CDR3 in amino acids: CASSLVLSGGAYNEQFF. As DNA, the CDR3 is TGTGCCAGCAGTCTCGTCTTAAGCGGGGGGGCCTACAATGAGCAGTTCTTC.

This chain uses TRBV29-1 with TRBJ2-7; D might be TRBD1 (6 bases). V dropped 7 bases and J dropped 4 bases, with 20 bases sitting between them. Germline V CDR1 and CDR2: SQVTM, ANQGSEA. The CDR3 is 14 amino acids. The CDR3 nucleotides read TGCAGCGCTATGAGGGCAGGGGATAGGTACGAGCAGTACTTC. Translation: CSAMRAGDRYEQYF.

Only a few counts were recorded for this clonotype. The rearrangement uses TRBV29-1 and TRBJ2-3, with D hard to call. Germline CDR1 is SQVTM and CDR2 is ANQGSEA. The CDR3 runs 12 residues. V lost 4 bases to trimming and J lost 6 bases, with 11 bases between them. DNA for the CDR3: TGCAGCGTTGGGGGATGGGGTGATACGCAGTATTTT. This codes for CSVGGWGDTQYF.

The CDR3 coding sequence is TGTGCCAGCAGCCTTGCGGAGGGAGAGACCCAGTACTTC. Translation gives CASSLAEGETQYF. The chain is built from TRBV11-3 and TRBJ2-5; TRBD2 is a possible D gene (6 bases). Trimming stripped 5 bases from V and 4 bases from J, with 11 bases between. The CDR3 spans 13 residues. Germline loops: CDR1 SGHNT, CDR2 YENEEA.

This clonotype was seen repeatedly, ten times or more. DNA for the CDR3: TGTGCCAGCAGCATCGGGGGCACAGATACGCAGTATTTT. Translation gives CASSIGGTDTQYF. The chain joins TRBV19 to TRBJ2-3, with TRBD2 as a possible D gene (5 bases). The germline CDR1 and CDR2 sequences are LNHDA and SQIVND (reference sequence). CDR3 length: 13 amino acids. V was trimmed by 9 bases and J by 1 base, leaving 11 bases between them.

This clonotype was recorded a few times. The chain is built from TRBV12-3 or TRBV12-4 and TRBJ2-3; a possible D gene is TRBD2 (5 bases). V lost 2 bases, J lost 6 bases, and 15 bases lay in between. The CDR3 is made up of 15 amino acids. The CDR3 region is CASSLMDLGGDTQYF. The CDR3 DNA reads TGTGCCAGCAGTTTAATGGACTTAGGTGGGGATACGCAGTATTTT.

Points on this clonotype: It may be a read error: a sequence one base away is much more abundant. CDR3 sequence (DNA): TGTGCCAGCAGAAAGTTAGGGAAGAGTACTGGTAGCTTCGGTGAGCAGTTCTTC. This encodes CASRKLGKSTGSFGEQFF. This chain joins TRBV28 and TRBJ2-1; D gene unclear. The V gene's germline CDR1 is MDHEN and CDR2 SYDVKM. The length of the CDR3 is 18 residues. The V gene lost 6 bases and the J gene lost 9 bases, with 30 bases spanning the gap.

This clonotype has only a few counts. The chain joins TRBV19 to TRBJ1-1, with unresolved D. Germline CDR1 is LNHDA and CDR2 is SQIVND (reference sequence). The CDR3 runs 13 residues. V lost 5 bases to trimming and J lost 3 bases, with 10 bases between them. In DNA form, the CDR3 reads TGTGCCAGTAGTCCGAGGAGGGACACTGAAGCTTTCTTT. It encodes CASSPRRDTEAFF. The complete variable domain, with remaining parts taken from reference TRBV19 and TRBJ1-1, reads DGGITQSPKYLFRKEGQNVTLSCEQNLNHDAMYWYRQDPGQGLRLIYYSQIVNDFQKGDIAEGYSVSREKKESFPLTVTSAQKNPTAFYLCASSPRRDTEAFFGQGTRLTVV.

In this sample, this clonotype turned up a few times. The gene calls are TRBV6-5 and TRBJ2-1; the D is unclear. V was clipped by 0 bases and J by 8 bases, with 20 bases between them. CDR1 is MNHEY, CDR2 SVGAGI, per germline. There are 17 residues in the CDR3. The CDR3 loop reads CASSYSNGVEMTDEQFF. In DNA form, the CDR3 reads TGTGCCAGCAGTTACTCAAATGGGGTCGAGATGACGGATGAGCAGTTCTTC.

This clonotype has a handful of counts. The chain carries TRBV7-2 and TRBJ2-3, with TRBD2 matching over 14 bases. Germline V gives CDR1 SGHTA, CDR2 FQGNSA. V was pared by 5 bases and J by 6 bases, with 7 bases of the junction left unmatched. The CDR3 runs to 16 residues. The CDR3 region has the DNA TGTGCCAGCAGCCCCCGACTAGCGGGGGGGCTCGATACGCAGTATTTT. Translating gives CASSPRLAGGLDTQYF.

V usage is TRBV5-1 and J usage is TRBJ1-1; a weak D match, TRBD1 (5 bases). Germline loops: CDR1 SGHRS, CDR2 YFSETQ. CDR3 length: 15 amino acids. V was trimmed by 4 bases and J by 4 bases, leaving 17 bases between them. The CDR3 DNA sequence: TGCGCCAGCAGCGCTTTGGCCCCGCAGGGCACTGAAGCTTTCTTT. It specifies CASSALAPQGTEAFF.

This clonotype was seen more than once but under ten times. The rearrangement links TRBV28 to TRBJ2-1; 9 nucleotides match TRBD1. The CDR3 extends over 17 amino acids. The germline V gene has CDR1 MDHEN and CDR2 SYDVKM. Trimming at V came to 2 bases and at J to 2 bases, leaving 7 bases not matched to a gene. CDR3 bases: TGTGCCAGCAGTTTAAGGGTCGGGACAGGGCCCTACAATGAGCAGTTCTTC. Translated: CASSLRVGTGPYNEQFF.

This clonotype has only a few counts. The chain has TRBV25-1 and TRBJ1-2, with 9 bases aligning to TRBD1. CDR1 MGHDK and CDR2 SYGVNS come from the germline V gene. V trimming: 5 bases; J trimming: 6 bases; junction bases outside the gene matches: 7. The CDR3 is made up of 14 amino acids. DNA for the CDR3: TGTGCCAGCAGTACCGGGACAGGGCCTCATGGCTACACCTTC. Translation gives CASSTGTGPHGYTF.

The gene calls are TRBV4-3 and TRBJ2-5, with D possibly being TRBD2 (7 bases). In germline, CDR1 is LGHNA, CDR2 YSLEER. This CDR3 is built from 17 residues. Trimming stripped 0 bases from V and 1 base from J, with 15 bases between. CDR3 DNA sequence: TGCGCCAGCAGCCAAGATCTAGGGGGGGCCGCCCAAGAGACCCAGTACTTC. Residues: CASSQDLGGAAQETQYF.

V and J are TRBV6-5 and TRBJ1-1; D is undetermined. Between the trimmed V and J ends, which lost 5 bases and 2 bases, there was a span of 12 bases. Germline-derived CDR1 and CDR2 are MNHEY and SVGAGI. The CDR3 has 14 residues. CDR3 in DNA: TGTGCCAGCAGTCTACAGAGTCTAAACACTGAAGCTTTCTTT. It codes for CASSLQSLNTEAFF.

The chain has TRBV29-1 and TRBJ2-7; no reliable D call. In germline, CDR1 is SQVTM, CDR2 ANQGSEA. Trimming stripped 2 bases from V and 2 bases from J, with 10 bases between. This CDR3 region has 13 residues. The CDR3 loop reads CSVETALAYEQYF. The CDR3 nucleotides read TGCAGCGTTGAAACAGCCCTAGCCTACGAGCAGTACTTC.

The chain uses TRBV20-1 and TRBJ1-1; D is uncertain. The CDR3 is 13 residues long. Germline CDR1 and CDR2: DFQATT and SNEGSKA (reference sequence). Trimming removed 3 bases at V and 4 bases at J, with 12 bases between. The CDR3 loop is CSASEGWGTEAFF. The CDR3 coding sequence is TGCAGTGCTAGCGAGGGATGGGGCACTGAAGCTTTCTTT.